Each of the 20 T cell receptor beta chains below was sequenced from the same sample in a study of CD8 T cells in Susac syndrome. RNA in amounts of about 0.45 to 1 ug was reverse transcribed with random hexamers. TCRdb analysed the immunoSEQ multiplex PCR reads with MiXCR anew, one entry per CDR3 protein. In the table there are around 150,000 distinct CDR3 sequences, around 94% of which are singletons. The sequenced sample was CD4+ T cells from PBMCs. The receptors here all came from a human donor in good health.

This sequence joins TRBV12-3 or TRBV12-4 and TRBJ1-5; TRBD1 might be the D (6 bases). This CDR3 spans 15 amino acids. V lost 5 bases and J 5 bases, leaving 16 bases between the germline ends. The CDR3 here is CASSPGGTHHQPQHF. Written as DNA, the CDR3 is TGTGCCAGCAGTCCCGGGGGGACACACCATCAGCCCCAGCATTTT.

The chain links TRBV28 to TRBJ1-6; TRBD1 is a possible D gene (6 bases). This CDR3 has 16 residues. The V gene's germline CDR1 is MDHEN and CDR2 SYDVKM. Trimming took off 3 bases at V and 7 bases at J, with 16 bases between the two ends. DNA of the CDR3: TGTGCCAGCAGTTTGGGGCAGGCTACAGGGAATTCACCCCTCCACTTT. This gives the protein CASSLGQATGNSPLHF.

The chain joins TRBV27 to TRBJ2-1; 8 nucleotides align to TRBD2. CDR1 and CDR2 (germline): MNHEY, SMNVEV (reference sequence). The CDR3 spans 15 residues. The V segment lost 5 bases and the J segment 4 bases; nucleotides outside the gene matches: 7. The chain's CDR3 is CASSLESGGYNEQFF. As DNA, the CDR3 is TGTGCCAGCAGTCTCGAATCGGGGGGGTACAATGAGCAGTTCTTC.

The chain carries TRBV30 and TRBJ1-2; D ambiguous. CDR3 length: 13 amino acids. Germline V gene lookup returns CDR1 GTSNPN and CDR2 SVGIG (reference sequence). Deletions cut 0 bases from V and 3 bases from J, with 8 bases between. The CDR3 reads CAWSVGQDYGYTF. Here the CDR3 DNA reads TGTGCCTGGAGTGTAGGGCAGGACTATGGCTACACCTTC.

The CDR3 reads CATQGASEAFF. In DNA form, the CDR3 reads TGTGCCACCCAGGGGGCGAGTGAAGCTTTCTTT. V and J are TRBV15 and TRBJ1-1; 8 bases match TRBD1. With V trimmed by 8 bases and J by 7 bases, 3 bases remained unmatched. Germline V gene sequence: CDR1 LNHNV, CDR2 YYDKDF (reference sequence). The CDR3 length is 11 residues.

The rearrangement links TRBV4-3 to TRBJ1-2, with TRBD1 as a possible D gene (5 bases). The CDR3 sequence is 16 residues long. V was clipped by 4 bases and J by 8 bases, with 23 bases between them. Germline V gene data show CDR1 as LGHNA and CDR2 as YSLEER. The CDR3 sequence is CASSRQNQGPGDGYTF. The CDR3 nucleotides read TGCGCCAGCAGCCGTCAAAACCAGGGTCCTGGGGACGGCTACACCTTC.

CDR3 DNA: TGTGCCAGCAGTTACTCGGGGGAGAACACTGAAGCTTTCTTT. Protein sequence: CASSYSGENTEAFF. J is TRBJ1-1 and V is TRBV6-2 or TRBV6-3, with D perhaps TRBD1 (5 bases). The germline V gene has CDR1 MNHEY and CDR2 SVGEGT. V was shortened by 0 bases and J by 1 base, with 6 bases between the two germline ends. CDR3 size: 14 residues.

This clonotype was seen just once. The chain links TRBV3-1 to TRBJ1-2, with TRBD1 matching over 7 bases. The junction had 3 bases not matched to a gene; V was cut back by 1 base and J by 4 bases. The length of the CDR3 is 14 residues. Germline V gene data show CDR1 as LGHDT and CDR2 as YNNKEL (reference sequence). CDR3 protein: CASSQVRDSYGYTF. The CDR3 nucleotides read TGTGCCAGCAGCCAAGTCCGGGACAGCTATGGCTACACCTTC.

CDR3 in DNA: TGTGCCAGCAGCGGACAGGGGGGATACATTCAGTACTTC. Translated: CASSGQGGYIQYF. The V call is TRBV9, the J call TRBJ2-4; 9 bases agree with TRBD1. Losses at the gene ends were 3 bases for V and 8 bases for J; bases not matched to a gene: 3. Germline values: CDR1 SGDLS, CDR2 YYNGEE. This CDR3 region has 13 residues.

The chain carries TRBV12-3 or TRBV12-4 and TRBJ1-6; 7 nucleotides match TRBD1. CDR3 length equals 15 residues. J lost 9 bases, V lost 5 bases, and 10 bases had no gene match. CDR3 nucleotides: TGTGCCAGCAGTGCTACCGGGACAGCAATTTCACCCCTCCACTTT. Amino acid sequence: CASSATGTAISPLHF.

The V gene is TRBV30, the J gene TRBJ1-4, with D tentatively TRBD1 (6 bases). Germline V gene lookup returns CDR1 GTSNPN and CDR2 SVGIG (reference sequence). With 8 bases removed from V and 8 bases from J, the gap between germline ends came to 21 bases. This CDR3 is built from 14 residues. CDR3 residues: CAGSSQGPGEKLFF. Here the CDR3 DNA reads TGTGCCGGATCGTCACAGGGACCGGGCGAAAAACTGTTTTTT.

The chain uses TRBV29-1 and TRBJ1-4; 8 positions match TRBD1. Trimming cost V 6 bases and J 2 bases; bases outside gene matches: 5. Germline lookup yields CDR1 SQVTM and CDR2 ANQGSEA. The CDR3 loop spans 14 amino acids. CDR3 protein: CSVEDRATNEKLFF. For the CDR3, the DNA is TGCAGCGTGGAGGACAGGGCGACTAATGAAAAACTGTTTTTT.

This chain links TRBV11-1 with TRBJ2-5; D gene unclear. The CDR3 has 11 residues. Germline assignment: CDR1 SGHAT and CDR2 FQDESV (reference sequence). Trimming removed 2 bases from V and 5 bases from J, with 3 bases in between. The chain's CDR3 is CASSLYETQYF. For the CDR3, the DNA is TGTGCCAGCAGCTTATATGAGACCCAGTACTTC. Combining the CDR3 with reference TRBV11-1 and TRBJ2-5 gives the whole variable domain EAEVAQSPRYKITEKSQAVAFWCDPISGHATLYWYRQILGQGPELLVQFQDESVVDDSQLPKDRFSAERLKGVDSTLKIQPAELGDSAMYLCASSLYETQYFGPGTRLLVL.

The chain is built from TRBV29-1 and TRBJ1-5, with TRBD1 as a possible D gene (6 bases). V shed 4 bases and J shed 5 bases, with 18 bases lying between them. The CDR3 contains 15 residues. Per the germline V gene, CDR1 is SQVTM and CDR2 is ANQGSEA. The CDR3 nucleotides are TGCAGCGTTGGGGGCTCCACGGGACAAGATCAGCCCCAGCATTTT. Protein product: CSVGGSTGQDQPQHF.

The CDR3 DNA sequence: TGCGCCAGCAGCCGGATAGCGGGGGGGCCAGAGACCCAGTACTTC. Translation: CASSRIAGGPETQYF. The gene calls are TRBV4-3 and TRBJ2-5, with 11 bases identical to TRBD2. Germline assignment: CDR1 LGHNA and CDR2 YSLEER. The CDR3 is 15 amino acids. V lost 4 bases, J lost 4 bases, and 5 bases stayed unmatched.

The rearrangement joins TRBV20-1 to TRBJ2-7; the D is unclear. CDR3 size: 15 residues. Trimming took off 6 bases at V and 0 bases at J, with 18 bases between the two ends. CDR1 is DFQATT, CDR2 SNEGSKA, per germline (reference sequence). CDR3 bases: TGCAGTGCACCCCGACTTGGGCGGAGCTCCTACGAGCAGTACTTC. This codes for CSAPRLGRSSYEQYF.

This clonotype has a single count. For the CDR3, the DNA is TGTGCCAGTAGTATACGACAGTTCCGACAGCCCCAGCATTTT. Amino acids: CASSIRQFRQPQHF. The chain employs TRBV19 and TRBJ1-5; possible D gene TRBD1, 5 bases. This CDR3 contains 14 residues. V dropped 2 bases and J dropped 7 bases, with 12 bases sitting between them. The germline V gene has CDR1 LNHDA and CDR2 SQIVND (reference sequence).

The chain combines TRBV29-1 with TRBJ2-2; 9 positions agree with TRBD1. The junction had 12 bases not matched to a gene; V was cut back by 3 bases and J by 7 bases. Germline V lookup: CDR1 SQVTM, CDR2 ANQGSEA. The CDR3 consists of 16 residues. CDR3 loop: CSVDSGTGFVGGELFF. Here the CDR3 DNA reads TGCAGCGTTGACTCCGGGACAGGGTTTGTTGGCGGGGAGCTGTTTTTT.

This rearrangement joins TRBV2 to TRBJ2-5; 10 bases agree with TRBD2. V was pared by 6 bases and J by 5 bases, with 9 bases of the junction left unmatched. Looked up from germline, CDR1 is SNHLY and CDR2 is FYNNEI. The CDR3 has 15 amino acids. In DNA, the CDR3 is TGTGCCAGCAGGACTGATCTAGCGGGGGAGGAGACCCAGTACTTC. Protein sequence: CASRTDLAGEETQYF.

In DNA, the CDR3 is TGTGCCAGCAGCCAACAGAAACAGGGACAGGTCGTCCAGCCCCAGCATTTT. Translated: CASSQQKQGQVVQPQHF. The chain links TRBV3-1 to TRBJ1-5; 8 nucleotides agree with TRBD1. The CDR3 covers 17 residues. Germline CDR1 and CDR2: LGHDT and YNNKEL (reference sequence). V shed 2 bases, J shed 7 bases, and the junction held 13 bases outside the gene matches.